This entry describes one T cell receptor (beta chain). The table came from immunoSEQ multiplex PCR; TCRdb's copy has only in-frame clones and leaves some out. The repertoire consists of 100,000 to 150,000 clones, with over 80% occurring once and the leading ten covering roughly 10%. The sample originates from a study of blood T cell repertoires in COVID-19. Per the germline V gene, CDR1 is LGHDT and CDR2 is YNNKEL (reference sequence). V was shortened by 5 bases and J by 2 bases, with 13 bases between the two germline ends. The CDR3 runs 14 residues. J is TRBJ2-7 and V is TRBV3-1 (or the pseudogene TRBV3-2), with D perhaps matching TRBD2 (6 bases). Sequenced: peripheral blood. The origin of this receptor is a man in his 60s with acute or convalescent COVID-19. The CDR3 coding sequence is TGTGCCAGCAGCTTCATTGGGGGGACCTACGAGCAGTACTTC. This sequence encodes CASSFIGGTYEQYF.